The sequence of this TCR beta chain was determined in a study of shared clonotypes between healthy human individuals. The V gene's germline CDR1 is MNHEY and CDR2 SVGAGI. The CDR3 covers 14 residues. Trimming shortened V by 0 bases and J by 7 bases, and 10 bases separated the two germline ends. The data were produced by immunoSEQ multiplex PCR, yet TCRdb's version contains in-frame clones alone and is incomplete. The repertoire holds more than 2 million clones, approximately 95% seen once, with roughly 0.13% in the top ten. The sample consisted of naive CD4+ T cells sorted from blood. Subset reported: CD45RA+ positively selected. This TCR came from a young man in good health. The genes are TRBV6-5 and TRBJ2-1, with a tentative D call TRBD2 (5 bases). The DNA for the CDR3 is TGTGCCAGCAGTTACTCGGGCACTAGAAATGAGCAGTTCTTC. Protein: CASSYSGTRNEQFF.